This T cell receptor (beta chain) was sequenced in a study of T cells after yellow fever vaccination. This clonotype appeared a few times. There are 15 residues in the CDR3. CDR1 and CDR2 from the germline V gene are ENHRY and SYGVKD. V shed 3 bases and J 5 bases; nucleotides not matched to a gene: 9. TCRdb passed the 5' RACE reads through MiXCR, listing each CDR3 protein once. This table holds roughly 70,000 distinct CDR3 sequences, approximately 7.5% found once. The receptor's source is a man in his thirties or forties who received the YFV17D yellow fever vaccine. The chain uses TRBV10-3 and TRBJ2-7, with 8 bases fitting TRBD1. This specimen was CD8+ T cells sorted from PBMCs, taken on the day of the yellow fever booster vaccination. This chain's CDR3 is CAISDSGQGLHEQYF. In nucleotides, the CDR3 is TGTGCCATCAGTGACTCCGGACAGGGTCTGCACGAGCAGTACTTC.